The rows below give T cell receptor beta chains drawn from one sample of a study of shared clonotypes between healthy human individuals. Profiled with immunoSEQ multiplex PCR; TCRdb holds only in-frame clones, not every one. This sample has over 1.5 million clones, with approximately 98% found just once. The specimen sequenced was naive CD4+ T cells sorted from blood. These TCRs come from a man aged 25-45 years in good health. CDR3s include the opening cysteine and the closing phenylalanine or tryptophan. The D gene is left open where the match is weak. Some rows have no size entry. The others give once, few or many, or a class for an expanded clone.

len	v_gene	abundance	d_gene	j_gene	CDR3nt	CDR3aa
15	TRBV9	-	-	TRBJ2-2	TGTGCCAGCAGCACCCGGAGCCCGAACACCGGGGAGCTGTTTTTT	CASSTRSPNTGELFF
15	TRBV29-1	-	TRBD1	TRBJ2-5	TGCAGCGTTGTTACGGACAGGGGCTACCAAGAGACCCAGTACTTC	CSVVTDRGYQETQYF
18	TRBV10-1	once	TRBD2	TRBJ2-1	TGCGCCAGCAGTGAGTCTATACCACTAGCGGACTCCTACAATGAGCAGTTCTTC	CASSESIPLADSYNEQFF
15	TRBV7-9	-	-	TRBJ2-6	TGTGCCAGCAGCAGGAATTTGCCTGGGGCCAACGTCCTGACTTTC	CASSRNLPGANVLTF
14	TRBV5-1	-	-	TRBJ1-1	TGCGCCAGCAGCTTCGGCGTGGGGAACACTGAAGCTTTCTTT	CASSFGVGNTEAFF
16	TRBV9	-	-	TRBJ2-2	TGTGCCAGCAGCGTAGCGGCAGGAGCGAACACCGGGGAGCTGTTTTTT	CASSVAAGANTGELFF
16	TRBV27	-	TRBD1	TRBJ2-3	TGTGCCAGCAGTAGACCCGGGACAGGGGGCGCCTATACGCAGTATTTT	CASSRPGTGGAYTQYF
17	TRBV18	-	TRBD2	TRBJ2-7	TGTGCCAGCTCACCAAAAAGGGCCGTAGCGGGCCGCTACGAGCAGTGCTTC	CASSPKRAVAGRYEQCF
14	TRBV7-7	-	-	TRBJ2-2	TGTGCCAGCAGCTTAGAAAGGGCTGCCGGGGAGCTGTTTTTT	CASSLERAAGELFF
16	TRBV5-1	-	-	TRBJ2-2	TGCGCCAGCAGCTTGGTCCGGGGTCCGGACACCGGGGAGCTGTTTTTT	CASSLVRGPDTGELFF
18	TRBV28	-	TRBD2	TRBJ2-5	TGTGCCAGCAGTTTCCCCCATGGACTAGCGGGAGCTTCGGAGACCCAGTACTTC	CASSFPHGLAGASETQYF
14	TRBV7-9	-	-	TRBJ1-2	TGTGCCAGCATCCGAAATCAGGGGAACTATGGCTACACCTTC	CASIRNQGNYGYTF
13	TRBV30	-	-	TRBJ2-3	TGTGCCTGGAGTGTTCAGGGGGGAGATACGCAGTATTTT	CAWSVQGGDTQYF
15	TRBV19	-	-	TRBJ2-1	TGTGCCAGTAGTCCGATAGTGGGACCCCTCGGTGAGCAGTTCTTC	CASSPIVGPLGEQFF
14	TRBV18	-	TRBD1	TRBJ2-7	TGTGCCAGCTCACCCGGGACAGGGTTTTACGAGCAGTACTTC	CASSPGTGFYEQYF
16	TRBV5-4	-	TRBD1	TRBJ2-5	TGTGCCAGCAGCTTTTCCCGGGACAGGGGCCAAGAGACCCAGTACTTC	CASSFSRDRGQETQYF
15	TRBV9	-	-	TRBJ1-1	TGTGCCAGCAGCGTAGTCCCAGGGGACCGCACTGAAGCTTTCTTT	CASSVVPGDRTEAFF
13	TRBV7-8	-	-	TRBJ2-7	TGTGCCAGCAGCTTATCAAGGGAGTACGAGCAGTACTTC	CASSLSREYEQYF
15	TRBV18	-	-	TRBJ2-3	TGTGCCAGCTCACCCTCGGGAAGGGCCGTCGATACGCAGTATTTT	CASSPSGRAVDTQYF
17	TRBV7-9	-	TRBD2	TRBJ2-2	TGTGCCAGCAGGTCATTAGCGGGGGTCGCGAACACCGGGGAGCTGTTTTTT	CASRSLAGVANTGELFF
14	TRBV11-2	-	-	TRBJ2-2	TGTGCCAGCAGCCTACTAAAGAGGCCCGGGGAGCTGTTTTTT	CASSLLKRPGELFF
16	TRBV19	-	-	TRBJ2-7	TGTGCCAGTAGTATATTTCGGGACGGGGCATCCTACGAGCAGTACTTC	CASSIFRDGASYEQYF
15	TRBV10-1	-	TRBD1	TRBJ2-5	TGCGCCAGCAGTCCGGCAGGGGGTACGGGAGAGACCCAGTACTTC	CASSPAGGTGETQYF
16	TRBV2	-	TRBD1	TRBJ1-5	TGTGCCAGCAGTGAATCCCACAGGGGAAGCAATCAGCCCCAGCATTTT	CASSESHRGSNQPQHF
17	TRBV5-5	-	TRBD1	TRBJ2-6	TGTGCCAGCAGCCGACAGGGACGTAACTCTGGGGCCAACGTCCTGACTTTC	CASSRQGRNSGANVLTF
15	TRBV5-1	-	TRBD1	TRBJ2-2	TGCGCCAGCAGCATCGGACAGGGGTACACCGGGGAGCTGTTTTTT	CASSIGQGYTGELFF
14	TRBV5-5	-	-	TRBJ1-5	TGTGCCAGCAGCCAAAACTACCCTCCCCAGCCCCAGCATTTT	CASSQNYPPQPQHF
15	TRBV7-8	-	-	TRBJ2-1	TGTGCCAGCAGCTTACGTCCGGGTGTGAACAATGAGCAGTTCTTC	CASSLRPGVNNEQFF
13	TRBV6-1	-	-	TRBJ2-1	TGTGCCAGCAGAGAGAATGTTCGGGTCAGGGAGTTCTTC	CASRENVRVREFF
13	TRBV6-1	-	TRBD1	TRBJ1-2	TGTGCCAGCAGCGACCCAGGGGGTTGGGGCTACACCTTC	CASSDPGGWGYTF
13	TRBV25-1	-	-	TRBJ1-4	TGTGCCAGCAGTGATCAGGGACCCGAAAAACTGTTTTTT	CASSDQGPEKLFF
11	TRBV2	-	-	TRBJ2-1	TGTGCCAGCAGTGATAGGGATGAGCAGTTCTTC	CASSDRDEQFF
16	TRBV19	-	TRBD1	TRBJ1-5	TGTGCCAGTAGTATGGGGACAGGTAGGGCCAATCAGCCCCAGCATTTT	CASSMGTGRANQPQHF
16	TRBV15	-	-	TRBJ1-4	TGTGCCACCAGCCACACCCTCTGGGAGGGCGGTGAAAAACTGTTTTTT	CATSHTLWEGGEKLFF
16	TRBV27	once	TRBD1	TRBJ1-2	TGTGCCAGCAGTCGAAGAACAGGGGTGGGGGACTATGGCTACACCTTC	CASSRRTGVGDYGYTF
16	TRBV5-1	-	-	TRBJ1-2	TGCGCCAGCAGCCCTGGTTTGGGTCAGCCCTCCTATGGCTACACCTTC	CASSPGLGQPSYGYTF
13	TRBV18	-	-	TRBJ1-2	TGTGCCAGCTCCGCCGCGGGAACCTATGGCTACACCTTC	CASSAAGTYGYTF
15	TRBV28	-	TRBD1	TRBJ1-5	TGTGCCAGCAGTTTATTCCGGGACAGGGCTCAGCCCCAGCATTTT	CASSLFRDRAQPQHF
14	TRBV14	once	-	TRBJ2-5	TGTGCCAGCAGCCCGATAAAAATGGGAGAGACCCAGTACTTC	CASSPIKMGETQYF
12	TRBV5-1	-	TRBD1	TRBJ2-7	TGCGCCAGCAGCGTGGGGACAGGCGAGCAGTACTTC	CASSVGTGEQYF
17	TRBV10-3	once	-	TRBJ1-1	TGTGCCATCAGTGAGTCTATGGAAGGAGGGCTTAACACTGAAGCTTTCTTT	CAISESMEGGLNTEAFF
13	TRBV10-1	-	-	TRBJ2-3	TGCGCCAGCAGCGGAGGGAATACAGATACGCAGTATTTT	CASSGGNTDTQYF
14	TRBV29-1	-	-	TRBJ2-7	TGCAGCGTCGAACTCGGGACCCCGGGAGCCGAGCAGTACTTC	CSVELGTPGAEQYF
15	TRBV7-6	-	-	TRBJ2-1	TGTGCCAGCAGCTTAGGGCCAGGGGAATACAATGAGCAGTTCTTC	CASSLGPGEYNEQFF
17	TRBV9	-	TRBD1	TRBJ2-1	TGTGCCAGCAGCGTAGTGGGCCGGACAGGGGGCTATAATGAGCAGTTCTTC	CASSVVGRTGGYNEQFF
15	TRBV7-2	-	TRBD2	TRBJ2-7	TGTGCCAGCAGCCGAGGACTAGCGGGAGTTAGCGAGCAGTACTTC	CASSRGLAGVSEQYF
19	TRBV7-3	-	TRBD2	TRBJ2-1	TGTGCCAGCAGCCCCCGACCTTTGGTAGCGGGATCGTCCTACAATGAGCAGTTCTTC	CASSPRPLVAGSSYNEQFF
13	TRBV7-2	-	-	TRBJ2-7	TGTGCCAGCAGCTTAGATCGGGCCTCCGAGCAGTACTTC	CASSLDRASEQYF
12	TRBV6-1	-	-	TRBJ1-4	TGTGCCAGCAGCCAATCAGGAGAAAAACTGTTTTTT	CASSQSGEKLFF
13	TRBV19	-	-	TRBJ2-5	TGTGCCAGTAGTATAGCGAGCAGGGAGACCCAGTACTTC	CASSIASRETQYF
14	TRBV12-5	-	-	TRBJ2-2	TGTGCTAGTGGTTTGACAGGGATCACCGGGGAGCTGTTTTTT	CASGLTGITGELFF
15	TRBV5-1	-	-	TRBJ1-4	TGCGCCAGCAGCTCGGTAGGGCCAACTAATGAAAAACTGTTTTTT	CASSSVGPTNEKLFF
14	TRBV6-4	-	-	TRBJ2-3	TGTGCCAGCAGCCCGGAGCTAGGGGCGGATACGCAGTATTTT	CASSPELGADTQYF
17	TRBV27	-	TRBD1	TRBJ2-1	TGTGCCAGCAGTTTAGAAACCAACAGGGGCCGGTACAATGAGCAGTTCTTC	CASSLETNRGRYNEQFF
12	TRBV25-1	-	-	TRBJ2-7	TGTGCCAGCAGGGGAAATTTCTACGAGCAGTACTTC	CASRGNFYEQYF
16	TRBV11-1	-	-	TRBJ1-2	TGTGCCAGCAGCTTCTTGGGAACAGGGCCTGACTATGGCTACACCTTC	CASSFLGTGPDYGYTF
14	TRBV7-6	-	-	TRBJ2-5	TGTGCCAGCAGCGCCCGGGCGGTCAGGGGAATCCAGTACTTC	CASSARAVRGIQYF
17	TRBV5-6	-	-	TRBJ2-1	TGTGCCAGCAGCTTGAGGATCGACTTTCCCTCCTACAATGAGCAGTTCTTC	CASSLRIDFPSYNEQFF
15	TRBV28	-	-	TRBJ2-1	TGTGCCAGCAGTTTATGGGACAGTGGGGGCAATGAGCAGTTCTTC	CASSLWDSGGNEQFF
14	TRBV5-1	-	-	TRBJ2-3	TGCGCCAGCAGCTCACAGGGAATTGGAGATACGCAGTATTTT	CASSSQGIGDTQYF